The rows below give T cell receptor beta chains drawn from one sample of a study of T cell clones after liver transplantation. Clones were read by immunoSEQ multiplex PCR, and TCRdb kept only the in-frame ones, dropping some. The sample contains tens of thousands of clones, around 93% of which appear only once. The sample in question was CD8+ T cells from blood, obtained less than 27 months after liver transplant. These receptors were collected from a human patient who received a liver transplant. T cells may partly derive from the graft donor. The CDR3 runs from the conserved cysteine through the conserved F or W. Each record gives: V gene, clone size, D gene, CDR3 protein. The D gene is left open where the match is weak. The size of a clone is reported for some rows only, either as once, few or many, or as a class for expanded clones.

V: TRBV5-4; size: NA; D: NA; CDR3: CASRKADYLDNEQFF
V: TRBV5-8; size: NA; D: NA; CDR3: CASSLAGSGYNEQFF
V: TRBV30; size: NA; D: TRBD1; CDR3: CAWTGGNTEAFF
V: TRBV27; size: NA; D: NA; CDR3: CASSSYDSNQPQHF
V: TRBV9; size: NA; D: NA; CDR3: CASSVAEGGYEQYF
V: TRBV5-1; size: NA; D: TRBD1; CDR3: CASSLGDRGNTGELFF
V: TRBV4-3; size: NA; D: TRBD2; CDR3: CASSQNGLAGAGELFF
V: TRBV10-3; size: NA; D: NA; CDR3: CAISEGQNTGELFF
V: TRBV5-1; size: few; D: TRBD2; CDR3: CASSFLAGVGEQYF
V: TRBV2; size: NA; D: NA; CDR3: CASSEGDISYEQYF
V: TRBV5-1; size: NA; D: NA; CDR3: CASSLGTVYEQYF
V: TRBV11-2; size: NA; D: NA; CDR3: CASSLDGRVGEKLFF
V: TRBV6-1; size: NA; D: NA; CDR3: CASSEGTGLSNQPQHF
V: TRBV30; size: NA; D: NA; CDR3: CAWSSGGSSNQPQHF
V: TRBV14; size: NA; D: TRBD2; CDR3: CASADSGTYTGELFF
V: TRBV29-1; size: NA; D: NA; CDR3: CSVEEGSYPYEQYF
V: TRBV27; size: NA; D: TRBD2; CDR3: CASSGGRTYEQYF
V: TRBV27; size: NA; D: NA; CDR3: CASSSTSGGGEQFF
V: TRBV7-8; size: NA; D: NA; CDR3: CASSEQPDGNEQYF
V: TRBV30; size: NA; D: NA; CDR3: CAWSVDSGANVLTF
V: TRBV5-4; size: NA; D: NA; CDR3: CASSLMGLSSYEQYF
V: TRBV5-1; size: NA; D: NA; CDR3: CASSLKKTGSNTEAFF
V: TRBV29-1; size: once; D: NA; CDR3: CSVITGKSTEAFF
V: TRBV27; size: NA; D: NA; CDR3: CASSSRWEQFF